This entry features one TCR beta chain sequence. Using immunoSEQ multiplex PCR, the repertoire was profiled, and TCRdb retains in-frame clones only, with some absent. The sample has about 120,000 clones, around 94% seen once; the top ten hold about 3%. The data were taken from a study of T cell responses to AZD1222 COVID-19 vaccine. The V and J ends lost 4 bases and 4 bases respectively, with 18 bases between them. This CDR3 is built from 16 residues. CDR1 and CDR2 (germline): SGHDT, YYEEEE. The sample consisted of peripheral blood, taken on day 0 of AZD1222 vaccination. This TCR was sampled from an adult in good health. The chain links TRBV5-6 to TRBJ2-1, with D tentatively TRBD1 or TRBD2 (7 bases each). CDR3 bases: TGTGCCAGCAGCCTTAGACTAGCAGGGGGTTACAATGAGCAGTTCTTC. It encodes CASSLRLAGGYNEQFF. Supplemented by reference TRBV5-6 and TRBJ2-1, the full variable domain reads DAGVTQSPTHLIKTRGQQVTLRCSPKSGHDTVSWYQQALGQGPQFIFQYYEEEERQRGNFPDRFSGHQFPNYSSELNVNALLLGDSALYLCASSLRLAGGYNEQFFGPGTRLTVL.